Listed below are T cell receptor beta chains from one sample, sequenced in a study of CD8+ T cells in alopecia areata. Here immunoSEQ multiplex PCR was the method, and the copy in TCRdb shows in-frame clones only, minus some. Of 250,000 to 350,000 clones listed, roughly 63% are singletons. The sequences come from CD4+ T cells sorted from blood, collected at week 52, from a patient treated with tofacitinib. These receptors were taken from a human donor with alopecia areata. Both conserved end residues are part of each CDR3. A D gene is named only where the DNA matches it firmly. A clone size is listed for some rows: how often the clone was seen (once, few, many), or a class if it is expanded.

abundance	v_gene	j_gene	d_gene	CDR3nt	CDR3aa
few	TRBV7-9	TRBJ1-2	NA	TGTGCCAGCAGCTTTCAGGATCCGAACTATGGCTACACCTTC	CASSFQDPNYGYTF
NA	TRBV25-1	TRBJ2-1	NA	TGTGCCAGCAGTGAATGGGGTGAGCAGTTCTTC	CASSEWGEQFF
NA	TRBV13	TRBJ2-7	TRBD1	TGTGCCAGCAGCTCCCGGGGGACAGGGGCCTACGAGCAGTACTTC	CASSSRGTGAYEQYF
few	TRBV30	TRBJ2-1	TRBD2	TGTGCCGGGAGCGGGAACGGGAATGAGCAGTTCTTC	CAGSGNGNEQFF
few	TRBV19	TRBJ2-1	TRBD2	TGTGCCAGTAGGACCCCGGGACTAGCGGGCAATGAGCAGTTCTTC	CASRTPGLAGNEQFF
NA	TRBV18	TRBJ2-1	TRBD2	TGTGCCAGCTCGCGGACTAGCGGGGGCCAATACAATGAGCAGTTCTTC	CASSRTSGGQYNEQFF
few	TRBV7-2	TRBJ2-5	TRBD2	TGTGCCAGCAGCAACCTACTAGCGGGGGGGCAAGAGACCCAGTACTTC	CASSNLLAGGQETQYF
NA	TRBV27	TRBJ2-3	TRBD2	TGTGCCAGCAGCGGACTAGCGGCCGCAGATACGCAGTATTTT	CASSGLAAADTQYF
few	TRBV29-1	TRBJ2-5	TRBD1	TGCAGCGCCCGGGCACAGGGGGTACAAGAGACCCAGTACTTC	CSARAQGVQETQYF
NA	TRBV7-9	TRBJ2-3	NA	TGTGCCAGCAGCTTAGCGGGGGGCCAAACGCAGTATTTT	CASSLAGGQTQYF
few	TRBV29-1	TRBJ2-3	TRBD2	TGCAGCGTTGAAGTACAGGCGGGGGGTACAGATACGCAGTATTTT	CSVEVQAGGTDTQYF
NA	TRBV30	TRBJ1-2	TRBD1	TGTGCCTGGAGAGCCCTTTCAGGGGGCGACTATGGCTACACCTTC	CAWRALSGGDYGYTF
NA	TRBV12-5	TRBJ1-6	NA	TGTGCTAGTGGTTTAGAGGGTGGTTCACCCCTCCACTTT	CASGLEGGSPLHF
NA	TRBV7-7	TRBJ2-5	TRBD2	TGTGCTAGCAGAGCGGGGGGGCCGATCTCGGGAGAGACCCAGTACTTC	CASRAGGPISGETQYF
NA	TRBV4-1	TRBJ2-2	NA	TGCGCCAGCAGCCCTCAGGGACCCGGGGAGCTGTTTTTT	CASSPQGPGELFF
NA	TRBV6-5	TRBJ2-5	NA	TGTGCCAGCGCAAGCCTAGCGTTGCAAGAGACCCAGTACTTC	CASASLALQETQYF
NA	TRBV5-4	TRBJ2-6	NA	TGTGCCAGCAGCCCCCCGGGAGCTGGGACCAACGTCCTGACTTTC	CASSPPGAGTNVLTF
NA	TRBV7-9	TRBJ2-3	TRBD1	TGTGCCAGCAGCCCCCCGGGACAGGGGGCAGATACGCAGTATTTT	CASSPPGQGADTQYF
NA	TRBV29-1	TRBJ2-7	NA	TGCAGCGTTGAGGACGCCTCCTACGAGCAGTACTTC	CSVEDASYEQYF
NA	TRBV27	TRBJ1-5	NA	TGTGCCAGCAGTTTAAGGGCCGGCAGGGCACATCAGCCCCAGCATTTT	CASSLRAGRAHQPQHF
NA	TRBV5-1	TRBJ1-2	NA	TGCGCCAGCAGCTTGGTCGAAAGCAGGGCTCTATCCCGCTACACCTTC	CASSLVESRALSRYTF
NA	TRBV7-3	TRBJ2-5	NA	TGTGCCAGCAGCTTACCGCGACAAGAGACCCAGTACTTC	CASSLPRQETQYF
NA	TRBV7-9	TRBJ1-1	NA	TGTGCCAGCACCATTAACAGGGCGGGCACTGAAGCTTTCTTT	CASTINRAGTEAFF
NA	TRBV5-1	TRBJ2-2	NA	TGCGCCAGCAGCTTGACCGAGGCGAACACCGGGGAGCTGTTTTTT	CASSLTEANTGELFF
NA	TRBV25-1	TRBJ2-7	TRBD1	TGTGCCAGCAGTGAAGGACAGGGGAGATACGAGCAGTACTTC	CASSEGQGRYEQYF
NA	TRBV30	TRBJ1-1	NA	TGTGCCTGGAGTGTACCGGTGTTGACTGAAGCTTTCTTT	CAWSVPVLTEAFF
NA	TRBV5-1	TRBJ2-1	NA	TGCGCCAGCAGCCGTACAGGGACGTCCTACAATGAGCAGTTCTTC	CASSRTGTSYNEQFF
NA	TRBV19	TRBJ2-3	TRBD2	TGTGCCAGTAGTGACGTACGGCGGGGGGCCAGGGATACGCAGTATTTT	CASSDVRRGARDTQYF
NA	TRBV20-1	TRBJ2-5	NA	TGCAGTGCTAGAGATTTCGGGACCCAGTACTTC	CSARDFGTQYF
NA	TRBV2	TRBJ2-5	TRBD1	TGTGCCAGCAGCGGCGGACAGGGGAACGGAGAGACCCAGTACTTC	CASSGGQGNGETQYF
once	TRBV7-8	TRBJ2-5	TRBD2	TGTGCCAGCAGTCGACTAGCGGGGGGTCAAGAGACCCAGTACTTC	CASSRLAGGQETQYF
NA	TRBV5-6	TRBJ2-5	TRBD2	TGTGCCAGCAGCTTAAATAGCGGGGGTAAAGAGACCCAGTACTTC	CASSLNSGGKETQYF
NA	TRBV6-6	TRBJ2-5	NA	TGTGCCAGCAGTGACTCAAATCGGCAGACCCAGTACTTC	CASSDSNRQTQYF
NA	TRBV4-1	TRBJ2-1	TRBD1	TGCGCCAGCAGTCGGACAGGGGGCGAGCAGTTCTTC	CASSRTGGEQFF
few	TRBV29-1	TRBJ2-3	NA	TGCAGCGTTGGGCAGCTCACAGATACGCAGTATTTT	CSVGQLTDTQYF
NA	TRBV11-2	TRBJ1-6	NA	TGTGCCAGCAGTACTTATAAGGGTAGCTCCTATAATTCACCCCTCCACTTT	CASSTYKGSSYNSPLHF
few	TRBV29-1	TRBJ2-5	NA	TGCAGCGTTGGACAGACGGAGACCCAGTACTTC	CSVGQTETQYF
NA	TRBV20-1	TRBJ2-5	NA	TGCAGTGCTAGAGGAGTTGAGACCCAGTACTTC	CSARGVETQYF
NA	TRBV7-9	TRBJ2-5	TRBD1	TGTGCCAGCAGCTTACCAGACGACAGGGTAGGGGAGACCCAGTACTTC	CASSLPDDRVGETQYF
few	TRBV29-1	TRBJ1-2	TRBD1	TGCAGCGTTGACTTGCCGGGACAGGGACCGAGAGGCTACACCTTC	CSVDLPGQGPRGYTF
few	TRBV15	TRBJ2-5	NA	TGTGCCACCAGCAGAGACCTGGAGACCCAGTACTTC	CATSRDLETQYF
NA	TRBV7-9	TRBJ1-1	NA	TGTGCCAGCAGCTTAGTATCCGTTGAAGCTTTCTTT	CASSLVSVEAFF
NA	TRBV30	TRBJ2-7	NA	TGTGCCTGGAGTGAGGGACTGATCTACGAGCAGTACTTC	CAWSEGLIYEQYF
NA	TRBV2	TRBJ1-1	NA	TGTGCCAGCAGTGTACAGGGGAACACTGAAGCTTTCTTT	CASSVQGNTEAFF
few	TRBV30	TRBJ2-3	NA	TGTGCCTGGGACAGGACGGTCACAGATACGCAGTATTTT	CAWDRTVTDTQYF
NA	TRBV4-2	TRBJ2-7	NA	TGTGCCAGCAGCCAAGAGTCAAGGGATCGCGAGCAGTACTTC	CASSQESRDREQYF
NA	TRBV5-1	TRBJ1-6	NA	TGCGCCAGCAGCTTTTTCCAGGACTCCTATAATTCACCCCTCCACTTT	CASSFFQDSYNSPLHF
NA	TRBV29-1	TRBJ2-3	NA	TGCAGCGTTGAAGGCGGAGAGGGGCTACACACAGATACGCAGTATTTT	CSVEGGEGLHTDTQYF
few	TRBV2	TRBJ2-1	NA	TGTGCCAGCAACGAGGGTTCCTACAATGAGCAGTTCTTC	CASNEGSYNEQFF
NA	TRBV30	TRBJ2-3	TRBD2	TGTGCCTGGAGCGGAACTAGCGGGGGCACAGATACGCAGTATTTT	CAWSGTSGGTDTQYF
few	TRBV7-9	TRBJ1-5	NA	TGTGCCAGCAGCTTAGGGAGAACGGACAATCAGCCCCAGCATTTT	CASSLGRTDNQPQHF
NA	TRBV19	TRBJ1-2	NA	TGTGCCAGTACAGTCAGCCCTAACTATGGCTACACCTTC	CASTVSPNYGYTF
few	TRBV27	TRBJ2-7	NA	TGTGCCATCACAGTCTCCTACGAGCAGTACTTC	CAITVSYEQYF
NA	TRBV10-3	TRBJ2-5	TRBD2	TGTGCCATCAGTGAGTTGGTAGCGGGGAGCCAAGAGACCCAGTACTTC	CAISELVAGSQETQYF